These 28 T cell receptor beta chains originate from one sample sequenced in a study of beta chain features in type 1 diabetes. No antigens are known for them. Isolated RNA was reverse transcribed in full, so expressed TCRB transcripts were sequenced. Generated by immunoSEQ multiplex PCR, the TCRdb table keeps only in-frame clones and is missing some. Here the sample spans hundreds of thousands of clones, about 15% being singletons. General study findings and limits: Significant though moderate, a shortening of TCRB CDR3s appeared in all four CD4+ subsets of Type 1 diabetes patients.

Sample: naive CD4+ T cells from blood. These receptors originate from a man aged 18 to 29 with type 1 diabetes.

This clone was seen a few times. The chain is built from TRBV7-9 and TRBJ2-7; the D gene is possibly TRBD1 (5 bases). The V end lost 6 bases, the J end lost 2 bases, and 11 bases lay between the germline ends. The CDR3 consists of 13 residues. Germline assignment: CDR1 SEHNR and CDR2 FQNEAQ (reference sequence). CDR3 sequence reads: CASSFGAPYEQYF. CDR3 nucleotides: TGTGCCAGCAGTTTTGGGGCCCCCTACGAGCAGTACTTC.

The genes are TRBV6-1 and TRBJ1-1; 7 positions match TRBD1. CDR1 is MNHNS and CDR2 is SASEGT in the germline V gene. V lost 6 bases and J lost 4; bases outside the gene matches: 5. This CDR3 region has 13 residues. The CDR3 region is CASRQGTFTEAFF. DNA for the CDR3: TGTGCCAGCAGACAGGGGACCTTCACTGAAGCTTTCTTT.

V usage is TRBV27 and J usage is TRBJ1-2; D may be TRBD1 (5 bases). V was shortened by 8 bases and J by 8 bases, with 21 bases between the two germline ends. This CDR3 has 14 amino acids. Germline values: CDR1 MNHEY, CDR2 SMNVEV (reference sequence). The CDR3 sequence is CASGPRQGFLGYTF. In nucleotides, the CDR3 is TGTGCCAGCGGGCCACGCCAGGGTTTTCTCGGCTACACCTTC.

This clone came up a few times. The V and J genes are TRBV5-1 and TRBJ2-5, with a possible D match to TRBD2 (5 bases). The DNA end is more similar to TRBJ2-7, so the J call may be wrong. CDR3 size: 13 residues. CDR1 and CDR2 (germline): SGHRS, YFSETQ. The CDR3 DNA sequence: TGCGCCAGCAGTGAGGGCAGCTCCTACGAGCAGTACTTC. Translating gives CASSEGSSYEQYF.

The rearrangement links TRBV7-2 to TRBJ1-2, with TRBD1 identical over 7 bases. V shed 5 bases and J 2 bases; nucleotides not matched to a gene: 11. Germline loops: CDR1 SGHTA, CDR2 FQGNSA. This CDR3 region has 16 residues. DNA of the CDR3: TGTGCCAGCAGCGCCAGACGGACAGGAACGAACTATGGCTACACCTTC. Residues: CASSARRTGTNYGYTF.

The J gene is TRBJ1-2, the V gene TRBV29-1; 7 bases agree with TRBD1. Germline CDR1 SQVTM, CDR2 ANQGSEA. The V segment lost 6 bases and the J segment 7 bases; nucleotides outside the gene matches: 11. CDR3 size: 13 residues. As DNA, the CDR3 is TGCAGCGTAAAGCCTGACAGGGTCTCTGGCTACACCTTC. It translates to CSVKPDRVSGYTF.

This chain connects TRBV29-1 to TRBJ2-1; 9 bases agree with TRBD2. Per germline, CDR1 SQVTM and CDR2 ANQGSEA. The CDR3 extends over 15 amino acids. After removal of 3 bases from V and 6 bases from J, the junction contained 9 bases not matched to a gene. DNA of the CDR3: TGCAGCGTTGACATGTTAGCGGGGGCGATCAATGAGCAGTTCTTC. It codes for CSVDMLAGAINEQFF.

The chain employs TRBV30 and TRBJ2-3; the match to TRBD2 covers 7 bases. The CDR3 is 13 residues long. With 6 bases clipped from V and 9 bases from J, the junction kept 12 bases outside the gene matches. Germline-derived CDR1 and CDR2 are GTSNPN and SVGIG (reference sequence). The CDR3 nucleotides read TGTGCCTGTTGGGCCTATAGCGGGCCCACGCAGTATTTT. Residues: CACWAYSGPTQYF.

This clone was counted a few times. This chain links TRBV30 with TRBJ1-2; TRBD1 matches at 9 bases. The CDR3 is 14 amino acids. The germline V gene has CDR1 GTSNPN and CDR2 SVGIG (reference sequence). V dropped 2 bases and J dropped 4; count of bases not matched to a gene: 5. The CDR3 is CAWSTTGGSYGYTF. The CDR3 nucleotides read TGTGCCTGGAGTACTACAGGGGGCTCCTATGGCTACACCTTC.

This chain links TRBV4-3 with TRBJ1-4; TRBD1 aligns across 7 bases. CDR1 and CDR2 from the germline V gene are LGHNA and YSLEER. V trimming: 1 base; J trimming: 4 bases; junction bases outside the gene matches: 6. This CDR3 has 16 residues. The CDR3 loop is CASSQGRQGGNEKLFF. The CDR3 bases are TGCGCCAGCAGCCAAGGGCGGCAGGGGGGTAATGAAAAACTGTTTTTT.

The V gene is TRBV6-1, the J gene TRBJ2-5; 9 bases agree with TRBD1. V was clipped by 8 bases and J by 4 bases; unmatched bases: 8. This CDR3 has 14 amino acids. The V gene's germline CDR1 is MNHNS and CDR2 SASEGT. This CDR3 reads CASQQGASPETQYF. The CDR3 bases are TGTGCCAGCCAACAGGGGGCATCTCCAGAGACCCAGTACTTC.

For this clone: Within the sample, other DNA sequences also encode this same CDR3. The chain employs TRBV5-1 and TRBJ2-3, with D possibly matching TRBD1 (6 bases). The germline V and J ends were trimmed by 0 bases and 5 bases, with 10 bases remaining between them. CDR1 is SGHRS, CDR2 YFSETQ, per germline. The CDR3 runs 14 residues. The CDR3 DNA reads TGCGCCAGCAGCTTGGGTCAGGGGAAAGATACGCAGTATTTT. Translating gives CASSLGQGKDTQYF.

The genes are TRBV2 and TRBJ2-3; 8 positions agree with TRBD1. The CDR3 has 15 residues. With 4 bases clipped from V and 6 bases from J, the junction kept 9 bases outside the gene matches. Germline loops: CDR1 SNHLY, CDR2 FYNNEI. The CDR3 DNA follows: TGTGCCAGCAGTGGGACAGGGAAATCTTTGGATACGCAGTATTTT. Its translation is CASSGTGKSLDTQYF.

This clone occurred a few times. The chain's CDR3 is CASSHGGPYNEQFF. CDR3 DNA: TGTGCCAGCAGCCACGGGGGACCGTACAATGAGCAGTTCTTC. V and J are TRBV14 and TRBJ2-1; TRBD2 might be the D (6 bases). The CDR3 loop spans 14 amino acids. V was trimmed by 3 bases and J by 4 bases, leaving 10 bases between them. CDR1 and CDR2 (germline): SGHDN, FVKESK. The variable domain in full, completed from reference TRBV14 and TRBJ2-1, reads EAGVTQFPSHSVIEKGQTVTLRCDPISGHDNLYWYRRVMGKEIKFLLHFVKESKQDESGMPNNRFLAERTGGTYSTLKVQPAELEDSGVYFCASSHGGPYNEQFFGPGTRLTVL.

A note on this clone: Different DNA sequences within this sample yield the same CDR3. This chain uses TRBV5-1 with TRBJ2-1; 8 bases align to TRBD2. This CDR3 is built from 13 residues. The germline V gene has CDR1 SGHRS and CDR2 YFSETQ. The trim removed 0 bases at V and 10 bases at J, leaving 3 bases unmatched. For the CDR3, the DNA is TGCGCCAGCAGCTTGGGGGCGGGAGGCGAGCAGTTCTTC. Its translation is CASSLGAGGEQFF. Variable domain in full (rest from reference TRBV5-1 and TRBJ2-1): KAGVTQTPRYLIKTRGQQVTLSCSPISGHRSVSWYQQTPGQGLQFLFEYFSETQRNKGNFPGRFSGRQFSNSRSEMNVSTLELGDSALYLCASSLGAGGEQFFGPGTRLTVL.

The rearrangement uses TRBV6-1 and TRBJ2-7, with 7 bases that match TRBD1. Per germline, CDR1 MNHNS and CDR2 SASEGT. The CDR3 sequence is 14 residues long. V lost 6 bases, J lost 3 bases, and 8 bases stayed unmatched. The DNA for the CDR3 is TGTGCCAGCAGGCCCGGGACAGTACGCTACGAGCAGTACTTC. As protein: CASRPGTVRYEQYF.

DNA of the CDR3: TGTGCCAGCAGCGTGCTGGGGCGTGAGACCCAGTACTTC. Translation gives CASSVLGRETQYF. This chain uses TRBV9 with TRBJ2-5; a possible D gene is TRBD1 (5 bases). V lost 2 bases to trimming and J lost 5 bases, with 10 bases between them. The V gene's germline CDR1 is SGDLS and CDR2 YYNGEE. The CDR3 has 13 residues.

The chain uses TRBV5-4 and TRBJ2-3, with D perhaps matching TRBD2 (6 bases). Trimming removed 7 bases at V and 5 bases at J, with 11 bases between. CDR3 length: 12 amino acids. In germline, CDR1 is SGHNT, CDR2 YYREEE (reference sequence). In DNA, the CDR3 is TGTGCCAGCCGGGGGACTTTAGATACGCAGTATTTT. This encodes CASRGTLDTQYF.

This clone was observed a few times. The CDR3 sequence is CASSPTGTGGSYEQYF. For the CDR3, the DNA is TGTGCCAGCAGCCCGACCGGGACAGGGGGCTCCTACGAGCAGTACTTC. The J gene is TRBJ2-7, the V gene TRBV28; 11 nucleotides agree with TRBD1. Germline V gives CDR1 MDHEN, CDR2 SYDVKM. V gave up 6 bases and J gave up 0 bases; unmatched junction bases: 7. The CDR3 is 16 amino acids.

This clone has only a few counts. This chain connects TRBV7-8 to TRBJ1-1, with TRBD1 identical over 7 bases. Germline-derived CDR1 and CDR2 are SGHVS and FQNEAQ. The CDR3 contains 15 residues. The junction had 6 bases not matched to a gene; V was cut back by 1 base and J by 4 bases. In DNA form, the CDR3 reads TGTGCCAGCAGCTTAGTGGCAGGGGGTAGCACTGAAGCTTTCTTT. Encoded protein: CASSLVAGGSTEAFF.

This clone was detected a few times. The chain employs TRBV21-1 and TRBJ2-3; the DNA was not used to check the table's D call, TRBD1. TRBV21-1 is recorded as a pseudogene. The CDR3 runs to 13 residues. CDR3 in DNA: TGTGCCAGCAGTGGGACAGGGTCAGATACGCAGTATTTT. Its translation is CASSGTGSDTQYF.

The sample holds a few counts of this clone. The V and J genes are TRBV7-9 and TRBJ2-7; D gene uncertain. The CDR3 consists of 12 residues. CDR1 is SEHNR and CDR2 is FQNEAQ in the germline V gene (reference sequence). Trimming left V 6 bases short and J 0 bases short, with 6 bases between. DNA for the CDR3: TGTGCCAGCAGTCTTAACTCCTACGAGCAGTACTTC. This gives the protein CASSLNSYEQYF.

This clone was seen a few times. The gene calls are TRBV29-1 and TRBJ1-2; no clear D gene. The V gene lost 5 bases and the J gene lost 10 bases, with 14 bases spanning the gap. CDR3 length equals 11 residues. Germline CDR1 is SQVTM and CDR2 is ANQGSEA. The CDR3 reads CSVRLDLVYTF. For the CDR3, the DNA is TGCAGCGTTCGGTTGGACTTGGTCTACACCTTC.

This clone was picked up a small number of times. V usage is TRBV5-1 and J usage is TRBJ2-3; 11 bases map to TRBD2. The germline gives CDR1 SGHRS, CDR2 YFSETQ. V shed 5 bases and J 4 bases; nucleotides not matched to a gene: 9. The CDR3 length is 16 residues. This chain's CDR3 is CASRSTSGSRPDTQYF. The CDR3 DNA reads as TGCGCCAGCAGGTCAACTAGCGGGAGTAGGCCAGATACGCAGTATTTT.

V usage is TRBV28 and J usage is TRBJ2-7; possibly TRBD1 for D (6 bases). This CDR3 is 14 amino acids long. CDR1 MDHEN and CDR2 SYDVKM come from the germline V gene. V lost 7 bases to trimming and J lost 0 bases, with 13 bases between them. CDR3 region: CASKWYRDSYEQYF. The CDR3 DNA follows: TGTGCCAGCAAATGGTACAGGGACTCCTACGAGCAGTACTTC.

The chain links TRBV7-2 to TRBJ2-3; TRBD2 matches 9 bases. This CDR3 is 16 amino acids long. Germline V lookup: CDR1 SGHTA, CDR2 FQGNSA. V was pared by 5 bases and J by 2 bases, with 8 bases of the junction left unmatched. CDR3 protein: CASSGRAGGPTDTQYF. CDR3 nucleotides: TGTGCCAGCAGCGGTCGAGCGGGGGGCCCCACAGATACGCAGTATTTT.

This clone was seen a few times. This chain links TRBV27 with TRBJ1-1; TRBD1 aligns across 7 bases. Germline V gene sequence: CDR1 MNHEY, CDR2 SMNVEV (reference sequence). The CDR3 extends over 15 amino acids. Unmatched junction bases numbered 7, after V lost 5 bases and J lost 1 base. Here the CDR3 reads CASSAYRQGNTEAFF. CDR3 in DNA: TGTGCCAGCAGTGCATATAGACAGGGGAACACTGAAGCTTTCTTT.

The rearrangement joins TRBV30 to TRBJ2-1; TRBD2 matches at 11 bases. The CDR3 is 16 residues long. Germline lookup yields CDR1 GTSNPN and CDR2 SVGIG (reference sequence). After removal of 3 bases from V and 6 bases from J, the junction contained 10 bases not matched to a gene. In DNA form, the CDR3 reads TGTGCCTGGAGGCCGATATTAGCGGGAGGGGGCAATGAGCAGTTCTTC. Encoded protein: CAWRPILAGGGNEQFF. Based on the CDR3 plus reference TRBV30 and TRBJ2-1, the full variable domain is SQTIHQWPATLVQPVGSPLSLECTVEGTSNPNLYWYRQAAGRGLQLLFYSVGIGQISSEVPQNLSASRPQDRQFILSSKKLLLSDSGFYLCAWRPILAGGGNEQFFGPGTRLTVL.